Below are 18 T cell receptor beta chains sequenced from a single sample in a study of T cells in Graves' hyperthyroidism and ophthalmopathy. The investigators amplified TCR beta CDR3 regions from RNA transcripts. With the HTBI primer set, the TCR CDR3 went through a first round of RT-PCR. Via MiXCR, TCRdb re-called the multiplex PCR reads, giving one row per CDR3 protein. The sample has more than 300,000 distinct CDR3 sequences, about 13% seen once. Sequencing input: blood. These receptors were taken from a woman under 30 with Graves' hyperthyroidism.

V gene TRBV3-1 combines with J gene TRBJ1-1; the D is unclear. The CDR3 has 17 amino acids. With 2 bases removed from V and 1 base from J, the gap between germline ends came to 17 bases. Per germline, CDR1 LGHDT and CDR2 YNNKEL (reference sequence). The CDR3 protein is CASSQSGVARENTEAFF. The CDR3 nucleotides read TGTGCCAGCAGCCAATCTGGCGTAGCCCGAGAGAACACTGAAGCTTTCTTT.

This clonotype has a handful of counts. J is TRBJ2-2 and V is TRBV20-1; D remains unclear. The germline V gene has CDR1 DFQATT and CDR2 SNEGSKA (reference sequence). V lost 0 bases, J lost 1 base, and 6 bases lay in between. CDR3 length: 14 amino acids. The CDR3 DNA reads TGCAGTGCTAGAGAACAGCAGAACACCGGGGAGCTGTTTTTT. It is translated as CSAREQQNTGELFF.

This clonotype appeared many times. The chain recombines TRBV3-1 with TRBJ1-1; TRBD1 aligns across 7 bases. CDR1 and CDR2 (germline): LGHDT, YNNKEL (reference sequence). Trimming removed 10 bases from V and 1 base from J; junction bases left unmatched: 6. The length of the CDR3 is 13 residues. CDR3 sequence: CAMGGGANTEAFF. DNA of the CDR3: TGTGCCATGGGAGGGGGCGCGAACACTGAAGCTTTCTTT.

This clonotype was detected ten times or more. The genes are TRBV28 and TRBJ1-4, with D uncertain. Looked up from germline, CDR1 is MDHEN and CDR2 is SYDVKM. V shed 8 bases and J shed 3 bases, with 7 bases lying between them. The length of the CDR3 is 12 residues. The CDR3 nucleotides are TGTGCCAGCCGGCTGCCTAATGAAAAACTGTTTTTT. Amino acids: CASRLPNEKLFF.

At least ten counts were recorded for this clonotype. The rearrangement uses TRBV18 and TRBJ1-2; tentative D call: TRBD1 (5 bases). Trimming removed 6 bases at V and 1 base at J, with 9 bases between. The CDR3 is 13 amino acids. Germline lookup yields CDR1 KGHSH and CDR2 LQKENI. The CDR3 sequence: CASSTGGNYGYTF. Here the CDR3 DNA reads TGTGCCAGCTCCACGGGGGGTAACTATGGCTACACCTTC. Filled out from reference TRBV18 and TRBJ1-2, the complete variable domain reads NAGVMQNPRHLVRRRGQEARLRCSPMKGHSHVYWYRQLPEEGLKFMVYLQKENIIDESGMPKERFSAEFPKEGPSILRIQQVVRGDSAAYFCASSTGGNYGYTFGSGTRLTVV.

The rearrangement joins TRBV19 to TRBJ2-3; D tentatively reads TRBD1 or TRBD2 (5 bases each). Germline assignment: CDR1 LNHDA and CDR2 SQIVND (reference sequence). This CDR3 is 14 amino acids long. Between the trimmed V and J ends, which lost 5 bases and 0 bases, there was a span of 9 bases. The chain's CDR3 is CASSSRDSTDTQYF. The DNA for the CDR3 is TGTGCCAGTAGTTCCCGGGACAGCACAGATACGCAGTATTTT. The full variable domain, with the rest looked up from reference TRBV19 and TRBJ2-3, is DGGITQSPKYLFRKEGQNVTLSCEQNLNHDAMYWYRQDPGQGLRLIYYSQIVNDFQKGDIAEGYSVSREKKESFPLTVTSAQKNPTAFYLCASSSRDSTDTQYFGPGTRLTVL.

This clonotype was counted many times. The chain carries TRBV27 and TRBJ2-7; 14 bases line up with TRBD2. The CDR3 covers 17 residues. J gave up 6 bases and V 2 bases, and 9 bases lay outside the gene matches. CDR1 and CDR2 (germline): MNHEY, SMNVEV (reference sequence). The CDR3 loop is CASSLRGLAGVFSEQYF. In nucleotides, the CDR3 is TGTGCCAGCAGTTTAAGGGGACTAGCGGGAGTATTTTCCGAGCAGTACTTC.

Concerning this clonotype itself: Compared with germline, one end of the junction differs, possibly owing to a read error. This sequence joins TRBV28 and TRBJ2-5; 12 nucleotides align to TRBD2. Germline assignment: CDR1 MDHEN and CDR2 SYDVKM. The CDR3 is made up of 15 amino acids. The CDR3 reads CVSRRLAGAQETQYF. The CDR3 bases are TGTGTCAGCAGACGACTAGCGGGAGCCCAAGAGACCCAGTACTTC.

Comments on this clonotype: With a much larger clone just one base away, this may be a read error. The final CDR3 position lacks the conserved phenylalanine or tryptophan, pointing to a likely read error. The chain carries TRBV7-9 and TRBJ2-1; D possibly uses TRBD1 or TRBD2 (5 bases each). CDR3 length equals 13 residues. Trimming stripped 5 bases from V and 6 bases from J, with 11 bases between. Germline lookup yields CDR1 SEHNR and CDR2 FQNEAQ (reference sequence). DNA for the CDR3: TGTGCCAGCAGCGCCGGGACGAGCAATGAGCAGTTCCTC. This translates into CASSAGTSNEQFL.

This clonotype was seen at least ten times. The V gene is TRBV7-3, the J gene TRBJ2-1, with 7 bases fitting TRBD2. The CDR3 is 15 amino acids. V trimming: 2 bases; J trimming: 10 bases; junction bases outside the gene matches: 11. Germline V lookup: CDR1 SGHTA, CDR2 FQGTGA. CDR3: CASSLGLAEGSEQFF. In nucleotides, the CDR3 is TGTGCCAGCAGCTTAGGGCTAGCGGAGGGGTCCGAGCAGTTCTTC.

In this sample, this clonotype turned up many times. The chain combines TRBV6-2 or TRBV6-3 with TRBJ1-1; possible D gene TRBD1, 6 bases. CDR1 and CDR2 (germline): MNHEY, SVGEGT. This CDR3 comprises 14 residues. Trimming stripped 8 bases from V and 5 bases from J, with 18 bases between. The CDR3 DNA follows: TGTGCCAGCGAGCCACCGGGGGCAAGGACTGAAGCTTTCTTT. Protein sequence: CASEPPGARTEAFF.

This clonotype has at least ten counts. The gene calls are TRBV30 and TRBJ2-1; D is undetermined. Germline CDR1 and CDR2: GTSNPN and SVGIG (reference sequence). V lost 0 bases and J lost 6, with 3 bases in between. The CDR3 length is 11 residues. CDR3 nucleotide sequence: TGTGCCTGGAGTGTACTCAATGAGCAGTTCTTC. Translation: CAWSVLNEQFF. Looking up the rest from reference TRBV30 and TRBJ2-1 gives the full variable domain: SQTIHQWPATLVQPVGSPLSLECTVEGTSNPNLYWYRQAAGRGLQLLFYSVGIGQISSEVPQNLSASRPQDRQFILSSKKLLLSDSGFYLCAWSVLNEQFFGPGTRLTVL.

This clonotype turned up a few times. This chain uses TRBV7-3 with TRBJ2-1; 8 nucleotides agree with TRBD2. This CDR3 is built from 18 residues. Germline CDR1 and CDR2: SGHTA and FQGTGA. The J segment lost 3 bases and the V segment lost 0 bases, leaving 10 bases of the junction unmatched. CDR3: CASSLTRASGLVYNEQFF. DNA of the CDR3: TGTGCCAGCAGCTTAACTCGGGCTAGCGGGCTTGTCTACAATGAGCAGTTCTTC.

This clonotype showed up many times. The chain couples TRBV4-1 to TRBJ1-5; TRBD1 aligns across 8 bases. This CDR3 is 15 amino acids long. J was trimmed by 5 bases and V by 4 bases; bases with no gene match: 7. Germline V gene data show CDR1 as MGHRA and CDR2 as YSYEKL. The DNA of the CDR3 is TGCGCCAGCAGCCCTATGGACAGGGTTGATCAGCCCCAGCATTTT. Translation: CASSPMDRVDQPQHF.

This clonotype was counted ten times or more. The chain couples TRBV7-3 to TRBJ2-7; tentative D call: TRBD1 (5 bases). CDR3 length equals 13 residues. The V end lost 5 bases, the J end lost 1 base, and 9 bases lay between the germline ends. CDR1 SGHTA and CDR2 FQGTGA come from the germline V gene. This chain's CDR3 is CASSAPGSYEQYF. CDR3 DNA: TGTGCCAGCAGCGCCCCAGGGTCCTACGAGCAGTACTTC. Full variable domain (outside the CDR3, taken from reference TRBV7-3 and TRBJ2-7): GAGVSQTPSNKVTEKGKYVELRCDPISGHTALYWYRQSLGQGPEFLIYFQGTGAADDSGLPNDRFFAVRPEGSVSTLKIQRTERGDSAVYLCASSAPGSYEQYFGPGTRLTVT.

This clonotype has at least ten counts. The chain is built from TRBV9 and TRBJ1-1, with D hard to call. V was cut by 4 bases and J by 3 bases, with 22 bases left in between. Germline lookup yields CDR1 SGDLS and CDR2 YYNGEE. This CDR3 comprises 17 residues. CDR3 in DNA: TGTGCCAGCAGCCCTGTAGGCGCCCCACTCGGGGACACTGAAGCTTTCTTT. This translates into CASSPVGAPLGDTEAFF.

This clonotype has at least ten counts. The J gene is TRBJ2-7, the V gene TRBV27; 9 bases line up with TRBD1. V was clipped by 6 bases and J by 5 bases; unmatched bases: 5. The CDR3 totals 13 residues. Germline V gene data show CDR1 as MNHEY and CDR2 as SMNVEV (reference sequence). CDR3 sequence: CASRYWDRDEQYF. DNA for the CDR3: TGTGCCAGCAGATACTGGGACAGGGACGAGCAGTACTTC.

The CDR3 bases are TGTGCCAGCAGCCCCTCAGTCGGGCAGTACTTC. It specifies CASSPSVGQYF. The chain uses TRBV11-2 and TRBJ2-7; D not resolved. This CDR3 is 11 amino acids long. Trimming left V 5 bases short and J 9 bases short, with 11 bases between. Germline CDR1 and CDR2: SGHAT and FQNNGV.